This TCR beta chain is from a study of STAT5B mutations in CD4+ large granular lymphocyte leukemia. Clones were sequenced by immunoSEQ multiplex PCR, and TCRdb holds only the in-frame ones, with some missing. The sample gives more than 30,000 clones, approximately 73% of which show up once; roughly 2% is in the top ten. On this clone itself: The antigen is unknown.

Whole-study results and caveats: Compared with healthy controls (2/35), patient top clones favored TRBV06 (8/27).

The CDR3 is made up of 15 amino acids. Germline lookup yields CDR1 MNHEY and CDR2 SVGAGI. V was pared by 6 bases and J by 1 base, with 8 bases of the junction left unmatched. This sequence originates from a human donor in good health. The genes are TRBV6-5 and TRBJ2-7; 8 nucleotides match TRBD1. Specimen: CD4+ T cells from blood buffy coats. The CDR3 loop is CASSLSRDRSYEQYF. The CDR3, as DNA: TGTGCCAGCAGCTTGAGCCGGGACAGGTCCTACGAGCAGTACTTC.